This entry concerns a single T cell receptor (beta chain). As yet, its antigen is unknown. The sample is drawn from a study of blood T cells in healthy people across ages. CDR1 and CDR2 from the germline V gene are ENHRY and SYGVKD. The CDR3 covers 12 residues. Between the trimmed V and J ends, which lost 8 bases and 1 base, there was a span of 8 bases. Then a second PCR, running about 7 to 11 cycles, was carried out with a sample-barcoded 5' primer and a J-beta primer mix. Sequencing of every sample gave 2.5 million or more CDR3-containing paired-end reads. TCRdb itself ran the 5' RACE reads through MiXCR, one entry per CDR3 protein. The table has more than 900,000 distinct CDR3 sequences, approximately 26% seen once. Donors ranged from roughly 6 to 100 years old and were healthy Caucasians in Russia. Study findings and constraints: Changes in expanded clonotypes were possibly confounded, as the CMV status of donors was unknown.

These data were also reused for a study on T cells of mothers and their children. This second report adds: The authors added sample barcodes and 2-4 random nucleotides using the M1S primer of the second PCR.

Sequenced material: blood. J is TRBJ1-2 and V is TRBV10-3; D not resolved. The receptor was isolated from a girl aged 2 to 9 in good health. The CDR3 DNA sequence: TGTGCCATCCGGGCTCTTAACTATGGCTACACCTTC. Protein sequence: CAIRALNYGYTF.